This is a list of T cell receptor beta chains from one sample in a study of blood T cell repertoires in COVID-19. The table came from immunoSEQ multiplex PCR; TCRdb's copy has only in-frame clones and leaves some out. The table lists 200,000 to 300,000 clones, approximately 85% of them singletons. The sequenced material came from peripheral blood. The source of these receptors is a man aged 50 or older with COVID-19, enrolled during active disease. Each CDR3 is given with its conserved first and last residue. A D gene is named only where the DNA matches it firmly. Clone size is stated in some rows and not others, as once, few, many or a class when expanded.

J,size,V,D,DNA,CDR3
TRBJ1-1,-,TRBV3-1/TRBV3-2,-,TGTGCCAGCAGCCGGGACAATCTATACACTGAAGCTTTCTTT,CASSRDNLYTEAFF
TRBJ1-5,-,TRBV24-1,TRBD1,TGTGCCACCAGTGATTCTGGACAGGGGTTAGCCGATCAGCCCCAGCATTTT,CATSDSGQGLADQPQHF
TRBJ2-6,few,TRBV2,TRBD1,TGTGCCAGCACTAGACAGGGGGTTGCTGGGGCCAACGTCCTGACTTTC,CASTRQGVAGANVLTF
TRBJ1-6,-,TRBV27,TRBD1,TGTGCCAGCAGTTTGGGACAGGGAGTAAATTCACCCCTCCACTTT,CASSLGQGVNSPLHF
TRBJ2-2,-,TRBV7-8,TRBD1,TGTGCCAGCAGCCAGGGACAGTTAGTAGCCGGGGAGCTGTTTTTT,CASSQGQLVAGELFF
TRBJ2-3,few,TRBV6-1,TRBD1,TGTGCCAGCAGTGGGGGGACAGGGGGCGCATTAGATACGCAGTATTTT,CASSGGTGGALDTQYF
TRBJ1-1,-,TRBV7-9,-,TGTGCCAGCATCTTGGGGAGGGGGAACACTGAAGCTTTCTTT,CASILGRGNTEAFF
TRBJ2-2,few,TRBV10-2,TRBD2,TGCGCCAGCAGTGATCGGCTAGCGGGAGGATCGAACACCGGGGAGCTGTTTTTT,CASSDRLAGGSNTGELFF
TRBJ1-2,-,TRBV28,-,TGTGCCACCCCAGGGGAGGGCGCAGACTATGGCTACACCTTC,CATPGEGADYGYTF
TRBJ2-7,-,TRBV2,TRBD1,TGTGCCAGCAGTGTAGGACCGGGACAGGGTTCTTACGAGCAGTACTTC,CASSVGPGQGSYEQYF
TRBJ1-5,-,TRBV6-4,-,TGTGCCACCTCCAATCAGCCCCAGCATTTT,CATSNQPQHF
TRBJ2-7,-,TRBV5-4,TRBD1,TGTGCCAGCAGCCCCCGGGACAGGGGCTCCTACGAGCAGTACTTC,CASSPRDRGSYEQYF
TRBJ2-5,-,TRBV6-5,TRBD2,TGTGCCAGCAGACCTAGCGGGGGGGCAGAGACCCAGTACTTC,CASRPSGGAETQYF
TRBJ2-1,-,TRBV19,-,TGTGCCAGTAGTGGACCTTGGACTACAAATGAGCAGTTCTTC,CASSGPWTTNEQFF
TRBJ1-1,-,TRBV7-8,-,TGTGCCAGCAGCTTAGTACAGGGCTCCTCCGAGAGTGAAGCTTTCTTT,CASSLVQGSSESEAFF
TRBJ2-3,-,TRBV3-1/TRBV3-2,TRBD2,TGTGCCAGCAGCCAAGTCGGTGAAGCGGGGGACACAGATACGCAGTATTTT,CASSQVGEAGDTDTQYF
TRBJ2-5,-,TRBV5-1,TRBD1,TGCGCCAGCAGCGGCGGGACAGGGGGTGGAGAGACCCAGTACTTC,CASSGGTGGGETQYF
TRBJ1-2,-,TRBV5-4,-,TGTGCCAGCAGCTTGTTCGGGGTTAACTATGGCTACACCTTC,CASSLFGVNYGYTF
TRBJ2-5,-,TRBV11-1,TRBD2,TGTGCCAGCAGCCCCGGGGGGGCCGCAGAGACCCAGTACTTC,CASSPGGAAETQYF
TRBJ2-2,-,TRBV28,-,TGTGCCAGCAGTGGCCCCCTAATTGGGGGGACCAACACCGGGGAGCTGTTTTTT,CASSGPLIGGTNTGELFF
TRBJ2-7,-,TRBV10-3,-,TGTGCCATCAGCCCCGGAGGGCGCCCCCCCTACGAGCAGTACTTC,CAISPGGRPPYEQYF
TRBJ2-5,-,TRBV5-1,TRBD1,TGCGCCAGCAGTTCACAGGGGGCGGTTGGAGAGACCCAGTACTTC,CASSSQGAVGETQYF
TRBJ2-7,-,TRBV28,-,TGTGCCAGCAGTTTAGGAGGGTTTGAGCAGTACTTC,CASSLGGFEQYF
TRBJ2-5,-,TRBV30,-,TGTGCCTGGAGTGTCGGACACCCAGAGACCCAGTACTTC,CAWSVGHPETQYF